The sequence of this T cell receptor beta chain was determined in a study of TIL therapy for anti-PD-1-resistant metastatic lung cancer (dated by TCRdb to the early 2020s). A note on the overall study: Tumors were collected before any PD-1/PD-L1 blockade, after which patients were given nivolumab, and patients who progressed were given lymphodepletion, an infusion of expanded TIL and IL-2. Among the enrolled patients, the median age was approximately 49 years (range about 35-85), and the median tumor PD-L1 proportion score was around 6%. The cohort was composed predominantly of lung adenocarcinoma, with a few EGFR-mutant and two ALK-rearranged tumors included, and half of patients were identified as current or former smokers. Across the cohort, whole-exome sequencing showed a median non-synonymous tumor mutation burden of more than 1.3 mutations per megabase. Clonotypes were tracked across tumor, expanded TIL product and serial blood samples by T cell receptor beta sequencing of tumor and peripheral blood.

The study at large found these results: The study protocol defined all tumor marker inferences as exploratory. Infused TIL clonotypes partially replaced the baseline peripheral repertoire then decayed over months, with no apparent association between persistence and response. The cohort was highly selected, including more treatment-naive, never-smoker and oncogene-addicted patients than is typical, which limits generalizability.

From the germline V gene, CDR1 is SGHAT and CDR2 is FQNNGV. From its cysteine to its phenylalanine, the CDR3 spans 14 amino acids. Of all the DNA, just the CDR3 is kept, 42 bases in frame from base 1. The trim is 0 bases for V and 10 bases for J, with a gap of 10 bases between the germline ends. With regard to this clone: Its recognized antigen is unknown. Per-base qualities were not stored, and no clone one base away is much larger.

This sample's time point label indicates: pre-treatment sample, taken before nivolumab and TIL therapy. A phase I trial run at two centers enrolled adults with stage 4 NSCLC between 2017 and early 2020. The samples were drawn from an open-label, single-arm phase I trial testing tumor-infiltrating lymphocyte therapy combined with nivolumab in advanced non-small cell lung cancer. Blood mononuclear cells from EDTA tubes were isolated by Ficoll gradient, snap-frozen as pellets, and DNA was extracted with a Qiagen mini-prep kit. TCR beta CDR3 regions were amplified from genomic DNA by bias-controlled multiplex PCR with the immunoSEQ v3 hsTCRB kit. The TCR libraries were sequenced on an Illumina NextSeq 500 to approximately 2.1 million read pairs for survey level or about 4.5-6 million read pairs for deep level. The study's own analysis went as follows. Clonality was reported by immunoSEQ Analyzer software, which also assigned V, D and J genes and filtered out non-productive sequences. Repertoires were compared by productive Simpson clonality and by the Morisita overlap index of productive TRB rearrangements between infused TIL and blood. Absolute clonotype counts in blood were estimated by multiplying the lymphocyte count by the CD3+ fraction and by the productive frequency of the clone. The table comes from immuneACCESS by way of TCRdb, which keeps in-frame sequences with V and J called. Part of the clones is missing from these tables; in studies checked, under half for an unresolved V gene and the rest for unknown reasons. D and trimming were read from the DNA, whereas the V and J calls and clone size are those reported in that table. The sample table lists under 65,000 clones, 81% of them with a count of one. The top ten clonotypes cover about 2.8% of the sample.

This receptor was identified in a person aged 30 to 80 with non-small cell lung cancer. Sequencing used blood, obtained at baseline. The chain is assembled from TRBV11-2 and TRBJ1-6; the D gene is unclear. The nucleotides read TGTGCCAGCAGCTTAGAAACCCTCGGGTCACCCCTCCACTTT. It encodes CASSLETLGSPLHF.